This TCR beta chain comes out of a study of blood T cell repertoires in COVID-19. About the research overall: Sources were T cells, B-cell-depleted T cells, or PBMCs; the material itself was cDNA or gDNA.

Original processing methods: Reference gene primer amplification gave estimated nucleated cell counts. TCRdb's table, derived via immunoSEQ multiplex PCR, lists solely in-frame clones and lacks some. Clone size and V and J calls were adopted from that table, with D and trimming inferred from the DNA. The sample has about 260,000 clones; approximately 85% are singletons. This clone was seen just once. Germline CDR1 and CDR2: SGDLS and YYNGEE. This CDR3 comprises 15 residues. V dropped 4 bases and J dropped 3; count of bases not matched to a gene: 10. The sample taken for sequencing was peripheral blood. This sequence joins TRBV9 and TRBJ2-7, with 7 bases fitting TRBD2. The sequence derives from a human donor in a cohort sampled during active COVID-19. The CDR3 DNA is TGTGCCAGCAGCCCAACCCTAGCGGCTATCTACGAGCAGTACTTC. This sequence encodes CASSPTLAAIYEQYF.